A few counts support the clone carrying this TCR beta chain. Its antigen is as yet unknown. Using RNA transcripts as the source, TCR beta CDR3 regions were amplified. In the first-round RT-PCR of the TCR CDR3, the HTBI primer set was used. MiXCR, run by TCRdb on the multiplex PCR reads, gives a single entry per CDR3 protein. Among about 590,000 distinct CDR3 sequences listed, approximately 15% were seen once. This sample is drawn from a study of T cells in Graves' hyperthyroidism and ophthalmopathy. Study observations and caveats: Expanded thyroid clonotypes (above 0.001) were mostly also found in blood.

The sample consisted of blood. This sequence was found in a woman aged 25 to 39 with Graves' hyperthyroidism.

CDR3 coding DNA: TGCGCCAGCAGCCGTCGACTAGTTTCATCCAAAGAGACCCAGTACTTC. It yields the protein CASSRRLVSSKETQYF. The chain combines TRBV5-1 with TRBJ2-5; weak D call: TRBD2 (6 bases). Trimming cost V 4 bases and J 3 bases, with 19 bases left between them. This CDR3 has 16 amino acids. The germline V gene encodes CDR1 SGHRS and CDR2 YFSETQ. Full variable domain (outside the CDR3, taken from reference TRBV5-1 and TRBJ2-5): KAGVTQTPRYLIKTRGQQVTLSCSPISGHRSVSWYQQTPGQGLQFLFEYFSETQRNKGNFPGRFSGRQFSNSRSEMNVSTLELGDSALYLCASSRRLVSSKETQYFGPGTRLLVL.